What follows are 23 T cell receptor beta chains derived from one specimen sequenced in a study of cytomegalovirus exposure and HLA in healthy donors. This PCR relied on a set of 60 Vbeta primers and 13 Jbeta primers. Some clones are missing from TCRdb's copy, which holds only in-frame ones; the method was immunoSEQ multiplex PCR. The sample carries 130,000 or so clones, 73% recorded once. Sequences were obtained from PBMCs. These TCRs come from a woman between 35 and 50 years old in good health and CMV-seropositive.

The chain joins TRBV7-2 to TRBJ2-7; 11 bases map to TRBD2. Germline-derived CDR1 and CDR2 are SGHTA and FQGNSA. V gave up 5 bases and J gave up 2 bases; unmatched junction bases: 8. The CDR3 totals 16 residues. This chain's CDR3 is CASSLMGTSGTYEQYF. The DNA of the CDR3 is TGTGCCAGCAGCCTCATGGGGACTAGCGGAACCTACGAGCAGTACTTC.

The chain is built from TRBV18 and TRBJ1-1, with 8 positions matching TRBD1. The CDR3 is 15 residues long. Germline V lookup: CDR1 KGHSH, CDR2 LQKENI. After removal of 6 bases from V and 1 base from J, the junction contained 7 bases not matched to a gene. As DNA, the CDR3 is TGTGCCAGCTCGCTGGGACAGGTTAGGAACACTGAAGCTTTCTTT. Its translation: CASSLGQVRNTEAFF.

The chain links TRBV28 to TRBJ1-1, with unresolved D. From germline, CDR1 is MDHEN and CDR2 SYDVKM. This CDR3 comprises 12 residues. Deletions cut 3 bases from V and 12 bases from J, with 14 bases between. This chain's CDR3 is CASSLRAAETFF. In DNA form, the CDR3 reads TGTGCCAGCAGTTTGAGGGCCGCAGAGACTTTCTTT.

The chain combines TRBV30 with TRBJ2-1; TRBD2 agrees at 9 bases. Trimming took 1 base from V and 10 from J; bases not matched to a gene: 8. Germline values: CDR1 GTSNPN, CDR2 SVGIG (reference sequence). The length of the CDR3 is 14 residues. DNA of the CDR3: TGTGCCTGGAGTGCTCCCTGGCGGGGGGGAGAGCAGTTCTTC. It encodes CAWSAPWRGGEQFF. Full variable domain (rest looked up from reference TRBV30 and TRBJ2-1): SQTIHQWPATLVQPVGSPLSLECTVEGTSNPNLYWYRQAAGRGLQLLFYSVGIGQISSEVPQNLSASRPQDRQFILSSKKLLLSDSGFYLCAWSAPWRGGEQFFGPGTRLTVL.

This clone turned up a few times. The rearrangement links TRBV4-3 to TRBJ1-5; tentative D call: TRBD1 (6 bases). The V end was cut by 0 bases, the J end by 4 bases, with 10 bases between. This CDR3 spans 15 amino acids. CDR1 and CDR2 from the germline V gene are LGHNA and YSLEER. The CDR3 loop is CASSQDWQGNQPQHF. CDR3 DNA: TGCGCCAGCAGCCAAGATTGGCAGGGGAATCAGCCCCAGCATTTT.

The gene calls are TRBV5-1 and TRBJ1-3; 9 bases match TRBD1. The CDR3 runs to 19 residues. Germline V CDR1 and CDR2: SGHRS, YFSETQ. J was trimmed by 4 bases and V by 0 bases; bases with no gene match: 14. The CDR3 bases are TGCGCCAGCAGCTTGGCTGGGGGTGGACAGGGGATTACCGGAAACACCATATATTTT. This codes for CASSLAGGGQGITGNTIYF.

The rearrangement joins TRBV4-2 to TRBJ1-2; 7 nucleotides agree with TRBD1. Losses at the gene ends were 4 bases for V and 8 bases for J; bases not matched to a gene: 13. Germline-derived CDR1 and CDR2 are LGHNA and YNFKEQ. This CDR3 comprises 15 residues. In DNA form, the CDR3 reads TGTGCCAGCAGCCCCTCCGGGACAGATAGCGGCGGCTACACCTTC. Translating it yields CASSPSGTDSGGYTF.

This chain joins TRBV6-5 and TRBJ1-4; D is ambiguous. This CDR3 is built from 11 residues. In germline, CDR1 is MNHEY, CDR2 SVGAGI. V lost 7 bases and J 6 bases, leaving 6 bases between the germline ends. The CDR3 DNA reads TGTGCCAGCAAGAGAGATGAAAAACTGTTTTTT. It encodes CASKRDEKLFF.

The chain has TRBV7-2 and TRBJ2-5; D perhaps matches TRBD2 (5 bases). Judging by the DNA end, TRBJ2-7 fits better; the J call may be wrong. Germline loops: CDR1 SGHTA, CDR2 FQGNSA. The CDR3 spans 15 residues. CDR3 sequence reads: CASSLGLNPGGEQYF. CDR3 DNA: TGTGCCAGCAGCTTAGGACTTAACCCTGGAGGCGAGCAGTACTTC.

In DNA, the CDR3 is TGTGCCAGTACCAAAGGCGGGGAGAGCAATCAGCCCCAGCATTTT. This sequence encodes CASTKGGESNQPQHF. The chain links TRBV19 to TRBJ1-5, with unresolved D. The germline V and J ends were trimmed by 7 bases and 1 base, with 14 bases remaining between them. Germline V gene data show CDR1 as LNHDA and CDR2 as SQIVND (reference sequence). This CDR3 comprises 15 residues.

The rearrangement links TRBV6-5 to TRBJ2-7; the D gene is possibly TRBD1 (5 bases). There are 12 residues in the CDR3. CDR1 is MNHEY and CDR2 is SVGAGI in the germline V gene. Trimming removed 10 bases at V and 2 bases at J, with 12 bases between. CDR3 loop: CATTGRTYEQYF. In DNA, the CDR3 is TGTGCCACAACAGGCAGGACCTACGAGCAGTACTTC.

This rearrangement joins TRBV30 to TRBJ1-1, with D uncertain. V shed 7 bases and J shed 0 bases, with 15 bases lying between them. The CDR3 length is 14 residues. The V gene's germline CDR1 is GTSNPN and CDR2 SVGIG (reference sequence). This CDR3 is CASYWEEVNTEAFF. CDR3 DNA sequence: TGTGCCTCATATTGGGAGGAGGTGAACACTGAAGCTTTCTTT.

This rearrangement joins TRBV30 to TRBJ1-1; no definite D call. CDR3 length: 11 residues. Trimming took 2 bases from V and 8 from J, leaving 9 bases between them. Germline V gene lookup returns CDR1 GTSNPN and CDR2 SVGIG (reference sequence). CDR3 sequence (DNA): TGTGCCTGGAGTTTCGGAGGGGAAGCTTTCTTT. The encoded protein is CAWSFGGEAFF.

The V and J genes are TRBV7-9 and TRBJ2-3; TRBD2 matches at 12 bases. Germline V gene data show CDR1 as SEHNR and CDR2 as FQNEAQ (reference sequence). This CDR3 has 16 amino acids. After removal of 4 bases from V and 4 bases from J, the junction contained 6 bases not matched to a gene. The CDR3 DNA reads as TGTGCCAGCAGCTCGAGACTAGCGGGAGAGGCAGATACGCAGTATTTT. Amino acids: CASSSRLAGEADTQYF.

J is TRBJ1-6 and V is TRBV14, with a weak D call TRBD1 (6 bases). The CDR3 is 15 residues long. The germline V gene has CDR1 SGHDN and CDR2 FVKESK. Trimming cost V 0 bases and J 7 bases, with 10 bases left between them. The CDR3 region is CASSQDLGANSPLHF. The CDR3 region has the DNA TGTGCCAGCAGCCAAGATTTGGGGGCAAATTCACCCCTCCACTTT.

This clone showed up just a few times. V gene TRBV7-7 combines with J gene TRBJ2-5; D is undetermined. The ends were cut back, 2 bases at V and 2 bases at J, with 6 bases in the middle. In germline, CDR1 is SSHAT, CDR2 FNYEAQ (reference sequence). The CDR3 is 13 amino acids. The CDR3: CASSLRQQETQYF. The CDR3 region has the DNA TGTGCCAGCAGCTTACGACAACAAGAGACCCAGTACTTC.

The rearrangement links TRBV5-1 to TRBJ1-4, with TRBD1 matching over 7 bases. There are 15 residues in the CDR3. Germline V lookup: CDR1 SGHRS, CDR2 YFSETQ. V lost 3 bases and J lost 3; bases outside the gene matches: 5. CDR3 sequence: CASSSSGGSNEKLFF. The CDR3 coding sequence is TGCGCCAGCAGCTCCTCAGGGGGTTCTAATGAAAAACTGTTTTTT.

The V call is TRBV28, the J call TRBJ1-2, with 8 bases lining up with TRBD1. The CDR3 contains 16 residues. V was pared by 6 bases and J by 4 bases, with 13 bases of the junction left unmatched. Germline CDR1 and CDR2: MDHEN and SYDVKM. Written as DNA, the CDR3 is TGTGCCAGCAGCCCCGCCGGGACAGGAGGAATCTATGGCTACACCTTC. Translation gives CASSPAGTGGIYGYTF.

This clone was counted a few times. This chain links TRBV6-6 with TRBJ2-7; D may be TRBD1 (5 bases). Germline assignment: CDR1 MNHNY and CDR2 SVGAGI (reference sequence). The CDR3 contains 14 residues. Trimming removed 7 bases at V and 3 bases at J, with 16 bases between. CDR3 protein: CASTRRPQGYEQYF. The CDR3 DNA is TGTGCCAGCACCAGAAGGCCCCAGGGCTACGAGCAGTACTTC.

This clone was counted a few times. The V call is TRBV10-3, the J call TRBJ2-5, with a possible D match to TRBD1 (8 bases). CDR1 is ENHRY and CDR2 is SYGVKD in the germline V gene. V lost 10 bases and J 5 bases, leaving 20 bases between the germline ends. This CDR3 spans 14 amino acids. The CDR3 loop reads CATRGQDGGETQYF. The CDR3 DNA is TGTGCCACCAGGGGACAGGACGGGGGGGAGACCCAGTACTTC.

The V gene is TRBV15, the J gene TRBJ2-5; TRBD1 matches at 11 bases. From germline, CDR1 is LNHNV and CDR2 YYDKDF (reference sequence). The CDR3 is 15 residues long. The trim removed 4 bases at V and 5 bases at J, leaving 6 bases unmatched. The CDR3 loop reads CATSTGQGVRETQYF. In DNA, the CDR3 is TGTGCCACCAGCACGGGACAGGGGGTTCGGGAGACCCAGTACTTC.

The chain links TRBV30 to TRBJ1-2, with D possibly TRBD1 on 5 matching bases. CDR1 GTSNPN and CDR2 SVGIG come from the germline V gene (reference sequence). V was trimmed by 4 bases and J by 7 bases, leaving 13 bases between them. The CDR3 consists of 12 residues. Here the CDR3 DNA reads TGTGCCTGGACACGCCAGGGCTTTGGCTACACCTTC. Protein product: CAWTRQGFGYTF.

This clone occurred a few times. The J gene is TRBJ2-7, the V gene TRBV5-6, with D tentatively TRBD2 (6 bases). The V end was cut by 4 bases, the J end by 7 bases, with 9 bases between. This CDR3 is 11 amino acids long. CDR1 is SGHDT, CDR2 YYEEEE, per germline. CDR3 coding DNA: TGTGCCAGCAGCACCGGGAGTGAGCAGTACTTC. Amino acid sequence: CASSTGSEQYF.